Listed here are 8 T cell receptor beta chains from one sample, sequenced in a study of tissue T cells after allogeneic stem cell transplantation. This table comes from immunoSEQ multiplex PCR, and its TCRdb copy is limited to in-frame clones, with some not included. In the table there are 40,000 to 60,000 clones, over 65% of which are singletons. Sequenced sample: sorted cells pooled from one or two spleens. These receptor sequences come from a pool of C57BL/6 mice in good health.

A few counts support this clone. Gene names and germline match the mouse. The missing CDR3 end, 1 residue past where the read stops, is filled in from the germline J gene. V and J are TRBV3 and TRBJ2-3; D unclear. The CDR3 spans 13 residues. The V and J ends lost 3 bases and 0 bases respectively, with 4 bases between them. Germline CDR1 and CDR2: SNHLY and FYNGKV (reference sequence). The sequenced part of the CDR3 DNA is TGTGCCAGCAGCTTGTCTAGTGCAGAAACGCTGTAT. It translates to CASSLSSAETLY. The whole CDR3 reads CASSLSSAETLYF.

With regard to this clone: The genes and germline here are from mouse. The CDR3 here is CAWGHAGRSSGNTLYF. The sequenced part of the CDR3 DNA is TGTGCCTGGGGCCATGCGGGGAGATCTTCTGGAAATACGCTCTAT. This chain joins TRBV31 and TRBJ1-3; no firm D call. The read terminates 1 residue ahead of where the CDR3 ends, so the germline J gene completes it. This CDR3 is 16 amino acids long. The ends were cut back, 5 bases at V and 0 bases at J, with 17 bases in the middle. Looked up from germline, CDR1 is GKSSPN and CDR2 is SITVG. The variable domain in full, with the rest retrieved from reference TRBV31 and TRBJ1-3, is AQTIHQWPVAEIKAVGSPLSLGCTIKGKSSPNLYWYWQATGGTLQQLFYSITVGQVESVVQLNLSASRPKDDQFILSTEKLLLSHSGFYLCAWGHAGRSSGNTLYFGEGSRLIVV.

Comment on this clone: Genes and germline come from the mouse. The read stops 1 residue short of the end of the CDR3; the missing end is completed from the germline J gene. The J gene is TRBJ2-1, the V gene TRBV13-1, with 11 bases identical to TRBD2. V lost 2 bases, J lost 1 base, and 2 bases stayed unmatched. The CDR3 covers 16 residues. Per the germline V gene, CDR1 is NSHNY and CDR2 is SYGAGN. CDR3 sequence reads: CASSDRTGGNYAEQFF. CDR3 bases read: TGTGCCAGCAGTGACCGGACTGGGGGGAACTATGCTGAGCAGTTC.

On this clone: The gene names given are mouse names. The read ends 1 residue shy of where the CDR3 ends; the end is completed using the germline J gene. This rearrangement joins TRBV19 to TRBJ1-6; 8 bases are shared with TRBD1. TRBJ1-6 is marked as an open reading frame, function uncertain. This CDR3 is built from 16 residues. J gave up 0 bases and V 7 bases, and 6 bases lay outside the gene matches. Germline-derived CDR1 and CDR2 are FNHDT and SITEND (reference sequence). The CDR3 loop is CASCHRGNSYNSPLYF. The sequenced part of the CDR3 DNA is TGTGCCAGCTGCCACAGGGGGAATTCCTATAATTCGCCCCTCTAC.

Of note for this clone: Gene and germline names: mouse. The missing CDR3 end, 1 residue past where the read stops, is filled in from the germline J gene. This chain connects TRBV19 to TRBJ2-1; 9 bases map to TRBD1. The CDR3 consists of 13 residues. The trim removed 5 bases at V and 7 bases at J, leaving 4 bases unmatched. CDR1 and CDR2 (germline): FNHDT, SITEND (reference sequence). CDR3 bases read: TGTGCCAGCAGGGGGACAGGGATGGCTGAGCAGTTC. This gives the protein CASRGTGMAEQF. The whole CDR3 is CASRGTGMAEQFF. Supplemented by reference TRBV19 and TRBJ2-1, the full variable domain reads GGIITQTPKFLIGQEGQKLTLKCQQNFNHDTMYWYRQDSGKGLRLIYYSITENDLQKGDLSEGYDASREKKSSFSLTVTSAQKNEMAVFLCASRGTGMAEQFFGPGTRLTVL.

Worth noting for this clone: Mouse names are used for the genes. The CDR3 extends 1 residue past the end of the read, so its final part is completed from the germline J gene. The rearrangement joins TRBV13-2 to TRBJ1-3; TRBD1 agrees at 7 bases. The germline V gene has CDR1 NNHNN and CDR2 SYGAGS (reference sequence). There are 15 residues in the CDR3. Germline trimming cut 0 bases from V and 4 bases from J; bases unmatched to any gene: 4. CDR3 DNA (partial): TGTGCCAGCGGTGATGAGGGGGCGAGGGGAAATACGCTCTAT. It is translated as CASGDEGARGNTLY. The full CDR3 protein reads CASGDEGARGNTLYF.

Notes on this clone: The germline and genes are mouse ones. The DNA ends 1 residue before the CDR3 does, and the rest of the CDR3 is filled in from the germline J gene. The chain recombines TRBV3 with TRBJ1-5; 8 positions match TRBD1. V was pared by 4 bases and J by 4 bases, with 3 bases of the junction left unmatched. CDR3 length: 14 amino acids. Looked up from germline, CDR1 is SNHLY and CDR2 is FYNGKV (reference sequence). CDR3 in amino acids: CASSSTGANQAPLF. The part of the CDR3 DNA that was read is TGTGCCAGCAGCTCGACAGGGGCGAACCAGGCTCCGCTT.

Regarding this clone: Each gene name is a mouse one. The read halts 1 residue ahead of the CDR3 end, with the missing end drawn from the germline J gene. Other DNA sequences within the sample encode an identical CDR3. The chain joins TRBV31 to TRBJ1-1, with a tentative D call TRBD1 (5 bases). The germline V gene has CDR1 GKSSPN and CDR2 SITVG. This CDR3 has 11 residues. The ends were cut back, 5 bases at V and 1 base at J, with 5 bases in the middle. CDR3 in amino acids: CAWGQNTEVFF. CDR3 DNA, as far as it was read: TGTGCCTGGGGACAAAACACAGAAGTCTTC.